The text below deals with one TCR beta chain. Its antigen is unknown. These data belong to a study of radiation and T cells in renal cell carcinoma. Turning to the study itself: Nephrectomy followed 15 Gy stereotactic body radiation by 4 weeks. Study-level points and caveats: In blood, top tumor clones expanded by 2 weeks, shrinking by 4.

Measured with immunoSEQ multiplex PCR; TCRdb has only the in-frame clones, and not every one. This sample yields about 140,000 clones, of which around 78% are seen a single time; less than 25% belongs to the top ten. The V end was cut by 4 bases, the J end by 6 bases, with 19 bases between. CDR1 is SQVTM, CDR2 ANQGSEA, per germline. The CDR3 runs to 14 residues. Specified time point: baseline pretreatment blood. Treatment reported: 15 Gy SBRT to primary tumor, nephrectomy 4 weeks later. Radiation-treated patients gave blood at baseline, week 2 and week 4. The patient's renal cell carcinoma had clear cell pathology.

Source: blood, taken from a patient whose treatment included radiotherapy and nephrectomy. The genes are TRBV29-1 and TRBJ2-7, with D perhaps TRBD1 (6 bases). This TCR was sampled from a woman between 50 and 59 years old with renal cell carcinoma. The CDR3 spells CSVAETGGFREQYF. Written as DNA, the CDR3 is TGCAGCGTTGCCGAGACAGGCGGGTTTCGCGAGCAGTACTTC.